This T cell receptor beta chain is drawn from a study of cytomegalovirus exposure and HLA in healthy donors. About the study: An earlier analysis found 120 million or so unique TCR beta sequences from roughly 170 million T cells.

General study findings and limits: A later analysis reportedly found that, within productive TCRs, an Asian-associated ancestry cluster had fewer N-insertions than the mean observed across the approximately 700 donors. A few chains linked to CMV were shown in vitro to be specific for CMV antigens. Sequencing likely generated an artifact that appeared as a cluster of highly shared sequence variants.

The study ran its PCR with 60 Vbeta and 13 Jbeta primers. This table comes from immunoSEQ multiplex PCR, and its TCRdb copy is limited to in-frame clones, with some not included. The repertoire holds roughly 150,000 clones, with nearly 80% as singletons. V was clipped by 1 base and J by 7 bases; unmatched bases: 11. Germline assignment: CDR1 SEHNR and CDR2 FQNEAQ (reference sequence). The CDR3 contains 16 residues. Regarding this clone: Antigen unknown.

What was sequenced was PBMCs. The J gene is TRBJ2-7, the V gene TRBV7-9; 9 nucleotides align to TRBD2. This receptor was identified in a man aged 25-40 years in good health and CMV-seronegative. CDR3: CASSLVRIAGAAEQYF. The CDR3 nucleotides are TGTGCCAGCAGCTTAGTTCGGATAGCGGGAGCGGCGGAGCAGTACTTC.